This record looks at one TCR beta chain sequence and its context. A much larger clone sits a single nucleotide away, making a read error possible. Amplification of ligated cDNA took four PCR rounds with SP2 and nested alpha and beta constant primers. For blood and skin samples, reverse transcription used TCR alpha and beta constant primers. TCRdb reprocessed the 5' RACE reads with MiXCR, giving one entry per CDR3 protein. This sample has over 45,000 distinct CDR3 sequences, with about 4.8% found just once. This entry is derived from a study of naive and memory T cell subsets. V was pared by 5 bases and J by 5 bases, with 16 bases between. Germline V gene data show CDR1 as MDHEN and CDR2 as SYDVKM. The CDR3 runs to 15 residues. TCR cDNA received a 3' ligated oligonucleotide that carried a UMI. Input was 1 to 1000 ng of DNase-treated total RNA without cell sorting.

This TCR was recovered from a female donor in good health. The chain uses TRBV28 and TRBJ2-1; D possibly corresponds to TRBD2 (5 bases). In nucleotides, the CDR3 is TGTGCCAGCAGTCGGGATCAAAGGGAAAACAATGAGCAGTTCTTC. It specifies CASSRDQRENNEQFF.